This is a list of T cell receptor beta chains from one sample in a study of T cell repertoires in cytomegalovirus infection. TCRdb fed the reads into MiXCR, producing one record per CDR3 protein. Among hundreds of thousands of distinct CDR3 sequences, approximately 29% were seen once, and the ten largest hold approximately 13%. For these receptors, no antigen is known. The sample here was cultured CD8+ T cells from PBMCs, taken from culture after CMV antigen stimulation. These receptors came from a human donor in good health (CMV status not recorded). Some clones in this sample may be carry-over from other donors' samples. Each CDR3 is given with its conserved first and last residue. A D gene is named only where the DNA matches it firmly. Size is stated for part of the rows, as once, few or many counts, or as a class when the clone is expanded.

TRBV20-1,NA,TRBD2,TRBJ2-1,TGCAGTGCTCCCCTACTAGCGGGGGTAGATGAGCAGTTCTTC,CSAPLLAGVDEQFF
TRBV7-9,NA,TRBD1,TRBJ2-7,TGTGCCAGCAGCCCCACGGGACAGGAGCTTTACGAGCAGTACTTC,CASSPTGQELYEQYF
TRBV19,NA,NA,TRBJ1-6,TGTGCCAGTAGTATCGCGACGGCGGGGGGCCGAAATTCACCCCTCCACTTT,CASSIATAGGRNSPLHF
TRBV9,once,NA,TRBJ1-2,TGTGCCAGCAGCGTAGAAGGGGCACTTAACTATGGCTACACCTTC,CASSVEGALNYGYTF
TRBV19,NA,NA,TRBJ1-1,TGTGCCAGTACTGCGCAGGTGAACACTGAAGCTTTCTTT,CASTAQVNTEAFF
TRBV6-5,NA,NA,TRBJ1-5,TGTGCCAGCAGGCGACACGATCAAGCAGGGTCCCCCAATCAGCCCCAGCATTTT,CASRRHDQAGSPNQPQHF
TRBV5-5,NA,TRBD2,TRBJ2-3,TGTGCCAGCAGCACGGGACTAGCTCTTAGCACAGATACGCAGTATTTT,CASSTGLALSTDTQYF
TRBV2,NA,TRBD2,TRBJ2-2,TGTGCCAGCAGTGACTCCGGGACTAGAATCGGGGAGCTGTTTTTT,CASSDSGTRIGELFF
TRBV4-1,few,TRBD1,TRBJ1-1,TGCGCCAGCAGCCAGACGACAGGGGGTGGAATCACTGAAGCTTTCTTT,CASSQTTGGGITEAFF
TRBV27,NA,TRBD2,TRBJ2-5,TGTGCCAGCAGTTTAGGGGCGGGGGGGCCCGGGAAGACCCAGTACTTC,CASSLGAGGPGKTQYF
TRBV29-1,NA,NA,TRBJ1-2,TGCAGCGTTGAACCTGGACAGCTCGCTAACTATGGCTACACCTTC,CSVEPGQLANYGYTF
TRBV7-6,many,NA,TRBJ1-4,TGTGCCAGCAGCTTATGGGGGATGGAGGAAAAACTGTTTTTT,CASSLWGMEEKLFF
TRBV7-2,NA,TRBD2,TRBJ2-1,TGTGCCAGCAGCTTGCGGGGACTACTATACAATGAGCAGTTCTTC,CASSLRGLLYNEQFF
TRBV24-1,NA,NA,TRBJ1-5,TGTGCCACCAGTGATGGAGGGAATCAGCCCCAGCATTTT,CATSDGGNQPQHF
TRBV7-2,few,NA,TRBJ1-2,TGTGCCAGCAGCTTGGGGGACACTTACTATGGCTACACCTTC,CASSLGDTYYGYTF
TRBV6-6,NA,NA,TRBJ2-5,TGTGCCAGCAGTTACTTTCGGGACACCGAAGAGACCCAGTACTTC,CASSYFRDTEETQYF
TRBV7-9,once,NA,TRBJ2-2,TGTGCCAGCACGGAAAAAGCCGGGGAGCTGTTTTTT,CASTEKAGELFF
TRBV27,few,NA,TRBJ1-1,TGTGCCAGCAACCCTGTGAGGGTCCTGAACACTGAAGCTTTCTTT,CASNPVRVLNTEAFF
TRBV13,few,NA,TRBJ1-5,TGTGCCAGCAGCTTAGGACGCAGGGGCAATCAGCCCCAGCATTTT,CASSLGRRGNQPQHF
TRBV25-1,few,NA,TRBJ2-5,TGTGCCAGCAGTGAAGGGTCAGGGCAAGAGACCCAGTACTTC,CASSEGSGQETQYF
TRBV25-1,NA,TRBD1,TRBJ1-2,TGTGCCAGCGGCCAACAGACAGGGAGTAACTATGGCTACACCTTC,CASGQQTGSNYGYTF
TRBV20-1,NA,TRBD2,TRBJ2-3,TGCAGTGTCCCGCCGACTAGCGGAAATGAACGTAGCACAGATACGCAGTATTTT,CSVPPTSGNERSTDTQYF
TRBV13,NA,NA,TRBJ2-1,TGTGCCAGCAGCTTAGATGGGACGGATATAGAGCAGTTCTTC,CASSLDGTDIEQFF
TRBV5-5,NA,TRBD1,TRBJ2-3,TGTGCCAGCAGCTTGTTGGTCGGGACAGGGATCACAGATACGCAGTATTTT,CASSLLVGTGITDTQYF
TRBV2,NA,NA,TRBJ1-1,TGTGCCAGCAGAAACGAATTGAACACTGAAGCTTTCTTT,CASRNELNTEAFF
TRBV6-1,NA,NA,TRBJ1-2,TGTGCCAGCAGAGAGGGGAACTATGGCTACACCTTC,CASREGNYGYTF
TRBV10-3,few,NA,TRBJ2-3,TGTGCCATGGGTACCACCGGCGGCGGGGCCACAGATACGCAGTATTTT,CAMGTTGGGATDTQYF
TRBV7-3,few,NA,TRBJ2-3,TGTGCCAGCAGCTTGGGCGGGCTGGTGGATACGCAGTATTTT,CASSLGGLVDTQYF
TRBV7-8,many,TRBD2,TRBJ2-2,TGTGCCAGCAGCGCCGATCCGGGACTAGCGGGCGGGGAGCTGTTTTTT,CASSADPGLAGGELFF
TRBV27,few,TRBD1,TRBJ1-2,TGTGCCAGCAGTTTCTCGTCCGACAGGGCGAATGGCTACACCTTC,CASSFSSDRANGYTF
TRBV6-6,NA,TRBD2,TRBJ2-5,TGTGCCAGCAGTTATACCCGGACTAGCAGCCAAGAGACCCAGTACTTC,CASSYTRTSSQETQYF
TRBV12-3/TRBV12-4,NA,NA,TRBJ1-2,TGTGCCAGCAGTGAACAGGTTTACTATGGCTACACCTTC,CASSEQVYYGYTF
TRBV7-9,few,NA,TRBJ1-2,TGTGCCAGCAGCTCCAGGTGGGAGACAGTCGACTATGGCTACACCTTC,CASSSRWETVDYGYTF
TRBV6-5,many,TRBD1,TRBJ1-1,TGTGCCAGCAGGGGACAGTACTCTGAAGCTTTCTTT,CASRGQYSEAFF
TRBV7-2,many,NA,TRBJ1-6,TGTGCCAGCAGCTTACATAGCTCCTATAATTCACCCCTCCACTTT,CASSLHSSYNSPLHF
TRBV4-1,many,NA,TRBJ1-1,TGCGCCAGCAGCTCAAGTCAGGGCTTTGACACTGAAGCTTTCTTT,CASSSSQGFDTEAFF
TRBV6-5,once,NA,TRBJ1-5,TGTGCCAGCAGTTACAGCGATGGCCAGCCCCAGCATTTT,CASSYSDGQPQHF
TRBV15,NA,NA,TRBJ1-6,TGTGCCACCAGAAGCTTCAATTTGGGACTTGGTTCACCCCTCCACTTT,CATRSFNLGLGSPLHF
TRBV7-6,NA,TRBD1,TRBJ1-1,TGTGCCAGCAGCTTACGACAGGGCGCGTTGGTCACTGAAGCTTTCTTT,CASSLRQGALVTEAFF
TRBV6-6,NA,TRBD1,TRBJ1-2,TGTGCCAGCAGTTACTCCGGGACAGGTGGGGAGTCTGGCTACACCTTC,CASSYSGTGGESGYTF